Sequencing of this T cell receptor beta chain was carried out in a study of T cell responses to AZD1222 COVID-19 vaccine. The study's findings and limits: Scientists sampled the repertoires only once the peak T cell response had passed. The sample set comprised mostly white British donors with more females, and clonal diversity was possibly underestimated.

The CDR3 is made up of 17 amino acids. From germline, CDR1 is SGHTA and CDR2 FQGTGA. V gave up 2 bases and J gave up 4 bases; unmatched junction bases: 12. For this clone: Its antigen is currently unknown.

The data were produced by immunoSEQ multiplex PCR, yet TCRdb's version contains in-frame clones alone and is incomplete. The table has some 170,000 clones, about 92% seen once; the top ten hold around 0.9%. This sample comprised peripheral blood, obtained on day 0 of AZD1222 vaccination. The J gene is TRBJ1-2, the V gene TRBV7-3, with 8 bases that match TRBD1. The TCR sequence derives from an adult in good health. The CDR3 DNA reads TGTGCCAGCAGCTTACGTTTTGTGGCAGGGGGCATCTATGGCTACACCTTC. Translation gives CASSLRFVAGGIYGYTF. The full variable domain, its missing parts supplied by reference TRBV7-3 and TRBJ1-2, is GAGVSQTPSNKVTEKGKYVELRCDPISGHTALYWYRQSLGQGPEFLIYFQGTGAADDSGLPNDRFFAVRPEGSVSTLKIQRTERGDSAVYLCASSLRFVAGGIYGYTFGSGTRLTVV.